The 17 T cell receptor beta chains below were found in one sample sequenced in a study of T cell repertoires in cytomegalovirus infection. A single record per CDR3 protein comes from TCRdb applying MiXCR to the reads. This sample has about 740,000 distinct CDR3 sequences, with 35% to 40% found just once. Material: PBMCs. The receptors originated from a human donor in good health (CMV status not recorded). Some clones in this sample may be carry-over from other donors' samples.

The chain couples TRBV29-1 to TRBJ2-7, with 11 bases lining up with TRBD2. The CDR3 consists of 14 residues. From germline, CDR1 is SQVTM and CDR2 ANQGSEA. V gave up 7 bases and J gave up 5 bases; unmatched junction bases: 10. CDR3 protein: CSGVAGGEENEQYF. The CDR3 nucleotides read TGCAGCGGCGTAGCGGGAGGGGAGGAAAACGAGCAGTACTTC.

This clonotype was observed at least ten times. This sequence joins TRBV5-1 and TRBJ2-7; D gene ambiguous. The germline V gene encodes CDR1 SGHRS and CDR2 YFSETQ. V dropped 3 bases and J dropped 3 bases, with 10 bases sitting between them. The CDR3 is 13 residues long. CDR3 DNA sequence: TGCGCCAGCAGCTATGGAGTAAGCTACGAGCAGTACTTC. It is translated as CASSYGVSYEQYF. The variable domain in full, completed from reference TRBV5-1 and TRBJ2-7, reads KAGVTQTPRYLIKTRGQQVTLSCSPISGHRSVSWYQQTPGQGLQFLFEYFSETQRNKGNFPGRFSGRQFSNSRSEMNVSTLELGDSALYLCASSYGVSYEQYFGPGTRLTVT.

Ten or more counts support this clonotype. The chain couples TRBV7-2 to TRBJ2-7, with 12 bases lining up with TRBD2. Germline loops: CDR1 SGHTA, CDR2 FQGNSA. J gave up 2 bases and V 5 bases, and 7 bases lay outside the gene matches. This CDR3 contains 16 residues. CDR3: CASSRATSGGPYEQYF. The CDR3 nucleotides are TGTGCCAGCAGCCGAGCGACTAGCGGGGGTCCCTACGAGCAGTACTTC. Full variable domain (missing parts from reference TRBV7-2 and TRBJ2-7): GAGVSQSPSNKVTEKGKDVELRCDPISGHTALYWYRQSLGQGLEFLIYFQGNSAPDKSGLPSDRFSAERTGGSVSTLTIQRTQQEDSAVYLCASSRATSGGPYEQYFGPGTRLTVT.

In this sample, this clonotype turned up a few times. This rearrangement joins TRBV20-1 to TRBJ2-4; no definite D call. V shed 0 bases and J shed 4 bases, with 16 bases lying between them. The CDR3 consists of 16 residues. CDR1 DFQATT and CDR2 SNEGSKA come from the germline V gene (reference sequence). DNA for the CDR3: TGCAGTGCTAGAGATTTCGGCGATTTGGGAAAAAACATTCAGTACTTC. This encodes CSARDFGDLGKNIQYF.

This clonotype appeared once. This chain joins TRBV6-6 and TRBJ1-3; the match to TRBD1 covers 7 bases. Germline V gene sequence: CDR1 MNHNY, CDR2 SVGAGI (reference sequence). Trimming removed 6 bases from V and 2 bases from J; junction bases left unmatched: 7. This CDR3 is 15 amino acids long. CDR3 nucleotides: TGTGCCAGCAGGACCAAGGGGGCGACTGGAAACACCATATATTTT. Translation: CASRTKGATGNTIYF.

This clonotype was observed at least ten times. The V gene is TRBV7-9, the J gene TRBJ1-1, with 7 bases matching TRBD1. The germline V gene has CDR1 SEHNR and CDR2 FQNEAQ (reference sequence). The V and J ends lost 5 bases and 1 base, in that order; junction bases with no gene match: 4. This CDR3 has 14 amino acids. CDR3 in DNA: TGTGCCAGCAGCCGGGGGACAGCGAACACTGAAGCTTTCTTT. Protein product: CASSRGTANTEAFF.

This clonotype was observed a handful of times. This chain uses TRBV6-1 with TRBJ2-5; 8 bases match TRBD2. The trim removed 4 bases at V and 0 bases at J, leaving 4 bases unmatched. Germline V gene lookup returns CDR1 MNHNS and CDR2 SASEGT. The CDR3 length is 15 residues. This CDR3 is CASSGTSRDQETQYF. In DNA, the CDR3 is TGTGCCAGCAGTGGGACTAGCCGAGACCAAGAGACCCAGTACTTC.

As concerns this clonotype: The junction does not match germline at one end; this may be a read error. This chain uses TRBV29-1 with TRBJ2-1; 8 bases match TRBD1. Germline V gene lookup returns CDR1 SQVTM and CDR2 ANQGSEA. The length of the CDR3 is 17 residues. CDR3 loop: CRVEDSFRDRGARGWFF. The CDR3 DNA follows: TGCCGCGTTGAAGATAGTTTTCGAGACAGGGGTGCGAGGGGTTGGTTCTTC.

The chain has TRBV6-4 and TRBJ2-7; no firm D call. Germline V gene sequence: CDR1 MRHNA, CDR2 SNTAGT. The CDR3 sequence is 12 residues long. The V end was cut by 0 bases, the J end by 6 bases, with 6 bases between. CDR3 amino acids: CASSDSNLEQYF. For the CDR3, the DNA is TGTGCCAGCAGTGACTCAAACCTCGAGCAGTACTTC.

The chain's CDR3 is CASSEGQGWYEQYF. CDR3 DNA: TGTGCCAGCAGTGAAGGACAGGGTTGGTACGAGCAGTACTTC. This chain joins TRBV6-1 and TRBJ2-7; 7 nucleotides match TRBD1. Losses at the gene ends were 1 base for V and 4 bases for J; bases not matched to a gene: 4. CDR1 and CDR2 (germline): MNHNS, SASEGT. This CDR3 has 14 residues.

This clonotype occurred a few times. The chain is built from TRBV27 and TRBJ2-3; TRBD2 matches at 7 bases. The CDR3 has 16 amino acids. CDR1 is MNHEY and CDR2 is SMNVEV in the germline V gene (reference sequence). The J segment lost 0 bases and the V segment lost 5 bases, leaving 8 bases of the junction unmatched. The CDR3 nucleotides are TGTGCCAGCAGTCCACAATCTAGCGGTAGCACAGATACGCAGTATTTT. Amino acids: CASSPQSSGSTDTQYF.

The table lists this clonotype with a few counts. The V call is TRBV19, the J call TRBJ1-1; 12 positions match TRBD1. The CDR3 covers 16 residues. Germline V CDR1 and CDR2: LNHDA, SQIVND (reference sequence). Trimming removed 5 bases from V and 4 bases from J; junction bases left unmatched: 8. DNA of the CDR3: TGTGCCAGTAGTCCCGGGACAGGGGGCGTAGGCACTGAAGCTTTCTTT. Protein sequence: CASSPGTGGVGTEAFF.

The chain links TRBV7-9 to TRBJ2-2; D not certain. The V end was cut by 4 bases, the J end by 0 bases, with 12 bases between. Germline V gives CDR1 SEHNR, CDR2 FQNEAQ (reference sequence). The CDR3 has 16 residues. CDR3 loop: CASSSEKATNTGELFF. CDR3 nucleotide sequence: TGTGCCAGCAGCTCAGAGAAGGCAACGAACACCGGGGAGCTGTTTTTT. The complete variable domain, with remaining parts taken from reference TRBV7-9 and TRBJ2-2, reads DTGVSQNPRHKITKRGQNVTFRCDPISEHNRLYWYRQTLGQGPEFLTYFQNEAQLEKSRLLSDRFSAERPKGSFSTLEIQRTEQGDSAMYLCASSSEKATNTGELFFGEGSRLTVL.

This clonotype was detected only a few times. CDR3 DNA: TGTGCCAGCAGTGTGTTTCGGGGGGCTACCGGGGAGCTGTTTTTT. Residues: CASSVFRGATGELFF. The V gene is TRBV6-6, the J gene TRBJ2-2; a possible D gene is TRBD2 (7 bases). The germline V and J ends were trimmed by 5 bases and 5 bases, with 15 bases remaining between them. From germline, CDR1 is MNHNY and CDR2 SVGAGI (reference sequence). The CDR3 loop spans 15 amino acids.

As regards this clonotype: Since a much larger clone is just one base distant, this may be a read error. The V and J genes are TRBV7-2 and TRBJ1-5; D ambiguous. CDR1 is SGHTA and CDR2 is FQGNSA in the germline V gene. Trimming cost V 5 bases and J 3 bases, with 14 bases left between them. The CDR3 spans 15 residues. The chain's CDR3 is CASSPDGPHNQPQHF. As DNA, the CDR3 is TGTGCCAGCAGCCCAGATGGGCCCCACAATCAGCCCCAGCATTTT.

With regard to this clonotype: This may come from a read error, since a much larger clone is one base off. The rearrangement joins TRBV7-6 to TRBJ2-7, with D possibly called TRBD1 or TRBD2 (5 bases each). The germline V gene encodes CDR1 SGHVS and CDR2 FNYEAQ. The CDR3 totals 17 residues. The V and J ends lost 3 bases and 6 bases respectively, with 24 bases between them. This CDR3 reads CASSLGSTPRLGGEQYF. The CDR3 DNA sequence: TGTGCCAGCAGCTTGGGCTCCACACCTCGTCTTGGGGGCGAGCAGTACTTC.

The genes are TRBV20-1 and TRBJ2-6; D possibly corresponds to TRBD2 (7 bases). The V end was cut by 4 bases, the J end by 2 bases, with 15 bases between. The CDR3 spans 16 residues. The germline CDR1 and CDR2 sequences are DFQATT and SNEGSKA (reference sequence). This CDR3 is CSAKGMGGPGANVLTF. DNA of the CDR3: TGCAGTGCTAAAGGAATGGGGGGGCCTGGGGCCAACGTCCTGACTTTC.